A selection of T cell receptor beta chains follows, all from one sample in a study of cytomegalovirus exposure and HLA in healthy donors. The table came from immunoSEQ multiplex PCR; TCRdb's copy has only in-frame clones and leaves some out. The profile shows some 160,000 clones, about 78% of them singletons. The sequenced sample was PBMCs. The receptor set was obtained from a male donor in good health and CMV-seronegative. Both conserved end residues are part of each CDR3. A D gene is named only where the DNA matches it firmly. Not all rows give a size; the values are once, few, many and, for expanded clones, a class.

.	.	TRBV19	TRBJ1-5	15	TGTGCCAGTAGTATGTCCGCAGGAGGGAATCAGCCCCAGCATTTT	CASSMSAGGNQPQHF
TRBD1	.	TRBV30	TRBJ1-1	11	TGTGCCTGGAGTCAGGGGGCTGAAGCTTTCTTT	CAWSQGAEAFF
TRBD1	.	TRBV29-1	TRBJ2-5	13	TGCAGCGTTGAGAGGGGGCAATGGGAGACCCAGTACTTC	CSVERGQWETQYF
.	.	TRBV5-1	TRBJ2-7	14	TGCGCCAGCAGCGTCAACAGGGACCTTGACGAGCAGTACTTC	CASSVNRDLDEQYF
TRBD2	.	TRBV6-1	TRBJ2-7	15	TGTGCCAGCAGTGAAATCGGTAGCGGGGTCTACGAGCAGTACTTC	CASSEIGSGVYEQYF
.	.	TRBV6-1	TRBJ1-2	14	TGTGCCAGCAGAAACAGGGTTTGGGACTATGGCTACACCTTC	CASRNRVWDYGYTF
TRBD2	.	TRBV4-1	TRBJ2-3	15	TGCGCCAGCAGCCTTCCCAGCGGGAGTTCAGATACGCAGTATTTT	CASSLPSGSSDTQYF
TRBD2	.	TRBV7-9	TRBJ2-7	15	TGTGCCAGCAGCCCTCATATGGGAGGGATCAACGAGCAGTACTTC	CASSPHMGGINEQYF
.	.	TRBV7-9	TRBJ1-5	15	TGTGCCAGCAGCTCGGGGAGGGTGGGCAATCAGCCCCAGCATTTT	CASSSGRVGNQPQHF
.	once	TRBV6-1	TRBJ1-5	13	TGTGCCAGCAGTGATGGGGGGGCCCAGCCCCAGCATTTT	CASSDGGAQPQHF
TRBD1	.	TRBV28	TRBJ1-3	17	TGTGCCAGCAGTGGGACAGGGAAAGAGGTGGTCGGAAACACCATATATTTT	CASSGTGKEVVGNTIYF